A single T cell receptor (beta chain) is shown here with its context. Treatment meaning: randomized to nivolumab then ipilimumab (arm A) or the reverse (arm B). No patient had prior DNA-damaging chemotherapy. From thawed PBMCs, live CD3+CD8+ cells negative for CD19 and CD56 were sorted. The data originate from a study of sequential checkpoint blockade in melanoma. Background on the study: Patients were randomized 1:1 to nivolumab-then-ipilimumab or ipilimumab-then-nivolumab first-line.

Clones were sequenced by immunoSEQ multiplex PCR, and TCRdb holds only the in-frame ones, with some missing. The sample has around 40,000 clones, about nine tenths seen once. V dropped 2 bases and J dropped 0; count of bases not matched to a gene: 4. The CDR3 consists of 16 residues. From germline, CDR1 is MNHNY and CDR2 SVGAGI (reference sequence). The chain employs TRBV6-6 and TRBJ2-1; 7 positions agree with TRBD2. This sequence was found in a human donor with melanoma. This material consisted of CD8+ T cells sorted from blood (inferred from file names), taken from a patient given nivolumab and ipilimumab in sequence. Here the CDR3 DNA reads TGTGCCAGCAGTTACAGTGGGACTAACTCCTACAATGAGCAGTTCTTC. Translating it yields CASSYSGTNSYNEQFF.